The 9 T cell receptor beta chains presented below share a single source sample, sequenced in a study of breast tumors, draining lymph nodes, adjacent tissues. One entry per CDR3 protein, called by TCRdb with MiXCR from the multiplex PCR reads. The sample carries approximately 210,000 distinct CDR3 sequences, less than 35% recorded once. The lymph nodes were axillary draining lymph nodes from breast cancer patients. The sample comprised axillary lymph node tissue. The source is a female donor with breast cancer. Some clones in this sample may be carry-over from other donors' samples.

In regard to this clonotype: A much larger clone differs from this one at a single base, so this may be a read error. In nucleotides, the CDR3 is TGTGCCAGCAGCTTAGTTAGCGGGAGAGGGAGAGGGACCCAGTACTTC. Amino acid sequence: CASSLVSGRGRGTQYF. The V call is TRBV11-2, the J call TRBJ2-5, with TRBD2 identical over 9 bases. Germline V gives CDR1 SGHAT, CDR2 FQNNGV. This CDR3 region has 16 residues. Trimming removed 1 base from V and 7 bases from J; junction bases left unmatched: 10.

The chain employs TRBV4-1 and TRBJ2-3, with 9 bases lining up with TRBD2. The J segment lost 11 bases and the V segment lost 3 bases, leaving 12 bases of the junction unmatched. The CDR3 has 15 residues. Germline assignment: CDR1 MGHRA and CDR2 YSYEKL. CDR3 nucleotides: TGCGCCAGCAGCCAGACGCTAGCGGGGAAAAATGAGCAGTATTTT. Its translation is CASSQTLAGKNEQYF.

On this clonotype itself: A much larger clone lies a single base off, so this may be a read error. The final CDR3 position lacks the conserved phenylalanine or tryptophan, pointing to a likely read error. The chain is built from TRBV6-5 and TRBJ2-6, with no clear D. V lost 0 bases and J 2 bases, leaving 8 bases between the germline ends. Per germline, CDR1 MNHEY and CDR2 SVGAGI. The CDR3 runs to 16 residues. In nucleotides, the CDR3 is TGTGCCAGCAGTTACTCCCGGGTAACTGGGGCCAACGTCCTGACTCTC. Its protein product is CASSYSRVTGANVLTL.

The chain joins TRBV9 to TRBJ1-6; possibly TRBD1 for D (5 bases). Germline CDR1 SGDLS, CDR2 YYNGEE. CDR3 length: 13 residues. Trimming took 3 bases from V and 8 from J, leaving 9 bases between them. The CDR3 region has the DNA TGTGCCAGCAGCGCGGGCAGGGATTCACCCCTCCACTTT. Its protein is CASSAGRDSPLHF.

This clonotype has ten or more counts. This chain joins TRBV2 and TRBJ2-2; 7 bases are a match to TRBD1. The junction had 7 bases not matched to a gene; V was cut back by 8 bases and J by 1 base. This CDR3 comprises 15 residues. Germline lookup yields CDR1 SNHLY and CDR2 FYNNEI. In nucleotides, the CDR3 is TGTGCCAGCTTTAGCCAGGGGGTGAACACCGGGGAGCTGTTTTTT. Translating gives CASFSQGVNTGELFF.

Details on this clonotype: Given a much more abundant clone one base away, this may be a read error. This rearrangement joins TRBV14 to TRBJ1-6; D remains ambiguous. There are 15 residues in the CDR3. Germline assignment: CDR1 SGHDN and CDR2 FVKESK. The CDR3 spells CASSTSTVYNSPPHF. The CDR3 region has the DNA TGTGCCAGCAGCACCTCGACGGTCTATAATTCACCCCCCCACTTT.

There are many counts of this clonotype. The chain has TRBV5-6 and TRBJ1-2; D gene ambiguous. Germline CDR1 SGHDT, CDR2 YYEEEE. This CDR3 has 14 residues. Trimming stripped 0 bases from V and 5 bases from J, with 11 bases between. The CDR3 spells CASSLDAASYGYTF. CDR3 nucleotide sequence: TGTGCCAGCAGCTTGGACGCCGCTTCTTATGGCTACACCTTC.

Worth noting for this clonotype: A much larger clone sits a single nucleotide away, making a read error possible. The CDR3 DNA reads as TGTGCCAGCAGTCACGTTCTAGCGCCTGAGCAGTTCTTC. Its translation: CASSHVLAPEQFF. The chain has TRBV12-3 or TRBV12-4 and TRBJ2-1; perhaps TRBD2 as D (6 bases). The CDR3 length is 13 residues. Trimming took off 5 bases at V and 9 bases at J, with 14 bases between the two ends.

The J gene is TRBJ1-4, the V gene TRBV5-1; tentative D call: TRBD1 (6 bases). Germline V CDR1 and CDR2: SGHRS, YFSETQ. The CDR3 sequence is 16 residues long. Trimming took off 4 bases at V and 3 bases at J, with 16 bases between the two ends. The CDR3 nucleotides read TGCGCCAGCAGCGCGGGACACGCAGCCCCTAATGAAAAACTGTTTTTT. Its protein product is CASSAGHAAPNEKLFF.